These 18 T cell receptor beta chains share one sample of origin, sequenced in a study of cytomegalovirus exposure and HLA in healthy donors. The PCR contained 60 Vbeta and 13 Jbeta primers. The method was immunoSEQ multiplex PCR; TCRdb's version includes in-frame clones alone and lacks a portion of them. The sample holds more than 110,000 clones, 70% to 85% seen once. Sequencing input: PBMCs. The receptors come from a man aged 25 to 40 in good health and CMV-seropositive.

This rearrangement joins TRBV2 to TRBJ1-4; weak D call: TRBD1 (5 bases). Germline V gene sequence: CDR1 SNHLY, CDR2 FYNNEI. V was shortened by 6 bases and J by 5 bases, with 16 bases between the two germline ends. CDR3 length: 15 residues. Here the CDR3 reads CASSLRDGPNEKLFF. DNA for the CDR3: TGTGCCAGCAGCCTGCGGGACGGACCCAATGAAAAACTGTTTTTT.

The chain combines TRBV5-5 with TRBJ1-1, with TRBD1 as a possible D gene (5 bases). CDR3 length equals 13 residues. The V gene lost 4 bases and the J gene lost 4 bases, with 11 bases spanning the gap. Looked up from germline, CDR1 is SGHKS and CDR2 is YYEKEE (reference sequence). CDR3 amino acids: CASSRGGFTEAFF. The CDR3 DNA sequence: TGTGCCAGCAGCCGGGGGGGGTTCACTGAAGCTTTCTTT.

The chain carries TRBV5-1 and TRBJ1-1; D is perhaps TRBD1 (5 bases). Germline V gene lookup returns CDR1 SGHRS and CDR2 YFSETQ. The CDR3 has 15 residues. V lost 0 bases and J lost 4, with 13 bases in between. The CDR3 DNA is TGCGCCAGCAGCTTGGGTGAAGGGGTAGGCACTGAAGCTTTCTTT. It translates to CASSLGEGVGTEAFF.

The chain links TRBV6-4 to TRBJ2-3; D gene unclear. The V gene lost 9 bases and the J gene lost 5 bases, with 18 bases spanning the gap. Germline lookup yields CDR1 MRHNA and CDR2 SNTAGT. This CDR3 is 14 amino acids long. Here the CDR3 DNA reads TGTGCCAGTAAGGAGCACTCTACGGAAGATACGCAGTATTTT. This translates into CASKEHSTEDTQYF.

Only a few counts were recorded for this clone. The chain has TRBV5-5 and TRBJ1-2, with no clear D. Looked up from germline, CDR1 is SGHKS and CDR2 is YYEKEE (reference sequence). V was cut by 4 bases and J by 4 bases, with 11 bases left in between. The CDR3 runs to 13 residues. Written as DNA, the CDR3 is TGTGCCAGCAGCATCGACACCGGCTATGGCTACACCTTC. Translating gives CASSIDTGYGYTF.

CDR3 sequence: CASSTGQAPYEQYF. The CDR3 bases are TGTGCCAGCTCCACGGGACAGGCCCCCTACGAGCAGTACTTC. The rearrangement joins TRBV18 to TRBJ2-7; 8 nucleotides align to TRBD1. V gave up 6 bases and J gave up 2 bases; unmatched junction bases: 6. The CDR3 has 14 amino acids. CDR1 is KGHSH and CDR2 is LQKENI in the germline V gene.

The chain employs TRBV18 and TRBJ2-7, with 10 nucleotides matching TRBD2. The germline gives CDR1 KGHSH, CDR2 LQKENI. This CDR3 region has 14 residues. Trimming cost V 7 bases and J 5 bases; bases outside gene matches: 8. CDR3 sequence: CASFPGLAIDEQYF. CDR3 nucleotides: TGTGCCAGCTTTCCGGGACTAGCGATCGACGAGCAGTACTTC. Combining the CDR3 with reference TRBV18 and TRBJ2-7 gives the whole variable domain NAGVMQNPRHLVRRRGQEARLRCSPMKGHSHVYWYRQLPEEGLKFMVYLQKENIIDESGMPKERFSAEFPKEGPSILRIQQVVRGDSAAYFCASFPGLAIDEQYFGPGTRLTVT.

The J gene is TRBJ1-4, the V gene TRBV11-1; D gene ambiguous. CDR3 length equals 13 residues. The germline V gene has CDR1 SGHAT and CDR2 FQDESV (reference sequence). Trimming left V 5 bases short and J 8 bases short, with 12 bases between. The CDR3 sequence is CASSTRTREKLFF. The CDR3 bases are TGTGCCAGCAGCACCAGGACTCGGGAAAAACTGTTTTTT.

The chain has TRBV5-1 and TRBJ2-5, with D tentatively TRBD2 (5 bases). V dropped 0 bases and J dropped 1 base, with 13 bases sitting between them. CDR1 is SGHRS and CDR2 is YFSETQ in the germline V gene. The CDR3 contains 16 residues. The DNA of the CDR3 is TGCGCCAGCAGCTTGGTAGGGCTAGGAGGCCAAGAGACCCAGTACTTC. This encodes CASSLVGLGGQETQYF.

The chain couples TRBV6-5 to TRBJ2-1, with 7 bases identical to TRBD1. Germline V gene lookup returns CDR1 MNHEY and CDR2 SVGAGI. There are 15 residues in the CDR3. The V gene end was trimmed by 4 bases and the J gene end by 7 bases; junction bases not matched to a gene: 10. The CDR3 here is CASSSKPLQGNEQFF. CDR3 sequence (DNA): TGTGCCAGCAGTTCGAAACCTCTACAGGGGAATGAGCAGTTCTTC.

This chain links TRBV28 with TRBJ2-4; weak D call: TRBD2 (6 bases). Trimming left V 5 bases short and J 0 bases short, with 14 bases between. The CDR3 runs 16 residues. CDR1 is MDHEN, CDR2 SYDVKM, per germline. The CDR3 nucleotides are TGTGCCAGCAGTGGCCGCCCGGGACTAGCCAAAAACATTCAGTACTTC. This sequence encodes CASSGRPGLAKNIQYF.

CDR3 region: CASTYLGTRDGDTEAFF. CDR3 bases: TGTGCCAGCACCTACCTCGGGACACGGGACGGAGACACTGAAGCTTTCTTT. The chain employs TRBV11-3 and TRBJ1-1, with a weak D call TRBD1 (6 bases). The CDR3 runs to 17 residues. The germline V gene has CDR1 SGHNT and CDR2 YENEEA. Trimming removed 7 bases from V and 3 bases from J, with 24 bases in between. Full variable domain (outside the CDR3, taken from reference TRBV11-3 and TRBJ1-1): EAGVVQSPRYKIIEKKQPVAFWCNPISGHNTLYWYLQNLGQGPELLIRYENEEAVDDSQLPKDRFSAERLKGVDSTLKIQPAELGDSAVYLCASTYLGTRDGDTEAFFGQGTRLTVV.

In DNA form, the CDR3 reads TGTGCCAGCAGCCTCAGCTCCTACGAGCAGTACTTC. Protein: CASSLSSYEQYF. V is TRBV28 and J is TRBJ2-7; no firm D call. CDR1 is MDHEN and CDR2 is SYDVKM in the germline V gene. This CDR3 contains 12 residues. The germline V and J ends were trimmed by 6 bases and 0 bases, with 6 bases remaining between them.

This clone is a singleton in its sample. This chain uses TRBV7-9 with TRBJ2-1; 9 bases fit TRBD1. Germline V gives CDR1 SEHNR, CDR2 FQNEAQ (reference sequence). Losses at the gene ends were 5 bases for V and 2 bases for J; bases not matched to a gene: 10. The CDR3 contains 17 residues. The CDR3 region has the DNA TGTGCCAGCAGCCCCACTGGGGACAGGGCCCCCTACAATGAGCAGTTCTTC. Amino acid sequence: CASSPTGDRAPYNEQFF.

V usage is TRBV18 and J usage is TRBJ1-1; 7 bases line up with TRBD1. The CDR3 runs to 13 residues. The germline CDR1 and CDR2 sequences are KGHSH and LQKENI. With V trimmed by 6 bases and J by 3 bases, 4 bases remained unmatched. CDR3 sequence: CASSRDSYTEAFF. Here the CDR3 DNA reads TGTGCCAGCTCGCGGGACAGTTACACTGAAGCTTTCTTT.

The chain joins TRBV28 to TRBJ1-6; tentative D call: TRBD1 (5 bases). Germline values: CDR1 MDHEN, CDR2 SYDVKM. The CDR3 has 15 amino acids. The V and J ends lost 4 bases and 0 bases respectively, with 7 bases between them. The CDR3 DNA reads as TGTGCCAGCAGTTCCGGGGGCTCCTATAATTCACCCCTCCACTTT. The encoded protein is CASSSGGSYNSPLHF.

The CDR3 DNA reads as TGTGCCATCCCCCTAGGAGGTCAGAGCAAACTCCCCCCCGATACGCAGTATTTT. It yields the protein CAIPLGGQSKLPPDTQYF. The chain uses TRBV7-9 and TRBJ2-3; D is possibly TRBD2 (5 bases). From germline, CDR1 is SEHNR and CDR2 FQNEAQ (reference sequence). CDR3 length equals 18 residues. V lost 10 bases, J lost 6 bases, and 32 bases lay in between.

With regard to this clone: A junction end diverges from the germline sequence, so it may reflect a read error. The chain couples TRBV7-9 to TRBJ2-2; 7 positions match TRBD1. Per the germline V gene, CDR1 is SEHNR and CDR2 is FQNEAQ (reference sequence). The CDR3 has 13 amino acids. Here the CDR3 DNA reads TGTTCCAGCAGCTTAGGGGGCATAGAGGAGCTGTTTTTT. Protein: CSSSLGGIEELFF.